Listed below are T cell receptor beta chains from one sample, sequenced in a study of cytomegalovirus exposure and HLA in healthy donors. Produced via immunoSEQ multiplex PCR; TCRdb's table is partial and in-frame only. The table includes roughly 110,000 clones, around three quarters detected once. Sequencing used PBMCs. These receptors were obtained from a boy aged 5 to 17 in good health and CMV-seronegative. CDR3s include the opening cysteine and the closing phenylalanine or tryptophan. A D gene is named only where the DNA matches it firmly. Clone size is given for some rows only: seen once, a few or many times, or a class if the clone is expanded.

D	size	V	J	CDR3	DNA
.	once	TRBV5-1	TRBJ1-2	CASSLSGEGYTF	TGCGCCAGCAGCTTGTCGGGGGAGGGCTACACCTTC
.	.	TRBV28	TRBJ2-3	CASLNRDTDTQYF	TGTGCCAGCTTAAACAGAGACACAGATACGCAGTATTTT
TRBD2	few	TRBV28	TRBJ2-7	CASSFSGNVYEQYF	TGTGCCAGCAGTTTTAGCGGGAACGTCTACGAGCAGTACTTC
TRBD2	few	TRBV5-4	TRBJ2-1	CASRNRGSGGASYNEQFF	TGTGCCAGCAGGAACAGGGGTAGCGGGGGGGCGTCCTACAATGAGCAGTTCTTC
TRBD1	.	TRBV5-4	TRBJ2-3	CATATGEDTQYF	TGTGCCACCGCCACAGGGGAAGATACGCAGTATTTT
.	.	TRBV10-3	TRBJ2-5	CATTGVIGETQYF	TGTGCCACTACGGGTGTCATAGGCGAGACCCAGTACTTC
TRBD2	once	TRBV5-1	TRBJ2-5	CASSSFAGSGETQYF	TGCGCCAGCAGCTCCTTCGCGGGTAGCGGGGAGACCCAGTACTTC
.	.	TRBV7-2	TRBJ2-3	CASSRDRRLDTQYF	TGTGCCAGCAGCCGCGACAGACGGCTAGATACGCAGTATTTT
TRBD2	.	TRBV7-6	TRBJ2-5	CASSLGLAGAETQYF	TGTGCCAGCAGCCTGGGACTAGCGGGAGCAGAGACCCAGTACTTC
.	.	TRBV2	TRBJ2-2	CASGGAGRTGELFF	TGTGCCAGCGGAGGAGCAGGGAGGACCGGGGAGCTGTTTTTT
TRBD2	few	TRBV29-1	TRBJ2-1	CSLRRETYNEQFF	TGCAGCCTACGGCGGGAGACCTACAATGAGCAGTTCTTC
TRBD1	.	TRBV28	TRBJ2-2	CASSFPGQGGGELFF	TGTGCCAGCAGTTTTCCGGGACAGGGAGGCGGGGAGCTGTTTTTT
TRBD1	.	TRBV28	TRBJ1-2	CASSLGARIGRGHYGYTF	TGTGCCAGCAGTTTAGGGGCTCGTATAGGCAGGGGGCACTATGGCTACACCTTC
TRBD1	few	TRBV2	TRBJ2-3	CASRNEGARADTQYF	TGTGCCAGCAGGAATGAGGGGGCGAGGGCAGATACGCAGTATTTT
.	.	TRBV30	TRBJ1-5	CAWSVQGSYNQPQHF	TGTGCCTGGAGTGTTCAGGGGTCGTACAATCAGCCCCAGCATTTT
.	.	TRBV25-1	TRBJ2-2	CASSEPGNTGELFF	TGTGCCAGCAGTGAGCCAGGGAACACCGGGGAGCTGTTTTTT
.	few	TRBV20-1	TRBJ1-1	CSASYRGEAFF	TGCAGTGCTAGCTACCGAGGGGAAGCTTTCTTT
TRBD2	.	TRBV5-4	TRBJ2-5	CASSSGLAGYQETQYF	TGTGCCAGCAGTTCCGGACTAGCGGGGTACCAAGAGACCCAGTACTTC
TRBD1	.	TRBV6-1	TRBJ1-1	CASKGQTGVNEAFF	TGTGCCAGCAAAGGCCAGACAGGGGTAAATGAAGCTTTCTTT
TRBD1	few	TRBV6-6	TRBJ2-7	CASSYGTASYEQYF	TGTGCCAGCAGTTACGGGACAGCCAGCTACGAGCAGTACTTC
TRBD2	.	TRBV30	TRBJ2-5	CAWGREETQYF	TGTGCCTGGGGGAGGGAAGAGACCCAGTACTTC
.	.	TRBV10-3	TRBJ2-5	CAISDTGAQETQYF	TGTGCCATCAGTGATACAGGAGCCCAAGAGACCCAGTACTTC
.	few	TRBV21-1	TRBJ2-7	CASSKSSPYEQYF	TGTGCCAGCAGCAAAAGCTCTCCCTACGAGCAGTACTTC
TRBD1	.	TRBV5-6	TRBJ2-6	CASSWGTGSSGANVLTF	TGTGCCAGCAGCTGGGGGACAGGGAGCTCTGGGGCCAACGTCCTGACTTTC
.	.	TRBV5-1	TRBJ2-1	CASSFTYSSYNEQFF	TGCGCCAGCAGCTTTACCTATAGCTCCTACAATGAGCAGTTCTTC
.	few	TRBV4-1	TRBJ2-1	CASSLLGGEQFF	TGCGCCAGCAGCCTTCTAGGGGGTGAGCAGTTCTTC
.	.	TRBV28	TRBJ1-2	CASRRTGTALTYGYTF	TGTGCCAGCAGACGAACTGGGACTGCCCTAACGTATGGCTACACCTTC
.	.	TRBV4-1	TRBJ2-5	CASSQVSRGGTQYF	TGCGCCAGCAGCCAAGTATCTAGAGGGGGGACCCAGTACTTC
TRBD2	.	TRBV28	TRBJ2-7	CASSSFAGAYEQYF	TGTGCCAGCAGTTCCTTCGCGGGGGCCTACGAGCAGTACTTC
TRBD1	.	TRBV28	TRBJ1-5	CASSLTGWGGNQPQHF	TGTGCCAGCAGTTTGACAGGGTGGGGGGGCAATCAGCCCCAGCATTTT
.	few	TRBV30	TRBJ2-7	CAWSVRGSQGGYEQYF	TGTGCCTGGAGTGTACGGGGGTCTCAAGGCGGCTACGAGCAGTACTTC
TRBD1	.	TRBV4-3	TRBJ1-2	CASSLDRGHGYTF	TGCGCCAGCAGCCTGGACAGGGGGCATGGCTACACCTTC
TRBD2	few	TRBV25-1	TRBJ2-1	CASSRASGDNEQFF	TGTGCCAGCAGTAGGGCTAGCGGGGACAATGAGCAGTTCTTC